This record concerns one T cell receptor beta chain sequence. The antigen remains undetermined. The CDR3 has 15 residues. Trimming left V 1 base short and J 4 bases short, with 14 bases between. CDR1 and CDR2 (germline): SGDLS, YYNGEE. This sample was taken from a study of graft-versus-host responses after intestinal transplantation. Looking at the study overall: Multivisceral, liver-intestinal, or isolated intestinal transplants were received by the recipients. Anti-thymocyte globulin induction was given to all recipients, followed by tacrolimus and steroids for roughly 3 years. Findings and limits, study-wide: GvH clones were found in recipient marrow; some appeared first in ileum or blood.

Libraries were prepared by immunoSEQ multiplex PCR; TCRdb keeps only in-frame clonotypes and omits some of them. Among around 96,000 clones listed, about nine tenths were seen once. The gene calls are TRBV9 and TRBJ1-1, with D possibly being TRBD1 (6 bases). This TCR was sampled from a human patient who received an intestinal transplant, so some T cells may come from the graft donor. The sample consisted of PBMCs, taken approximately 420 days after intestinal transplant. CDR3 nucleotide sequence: TGTGCCAGCAGCGTATCACAGGGAGGGAGCACTGAAGCTTTCTTT. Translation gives CASSVSQGGSTEAFF.